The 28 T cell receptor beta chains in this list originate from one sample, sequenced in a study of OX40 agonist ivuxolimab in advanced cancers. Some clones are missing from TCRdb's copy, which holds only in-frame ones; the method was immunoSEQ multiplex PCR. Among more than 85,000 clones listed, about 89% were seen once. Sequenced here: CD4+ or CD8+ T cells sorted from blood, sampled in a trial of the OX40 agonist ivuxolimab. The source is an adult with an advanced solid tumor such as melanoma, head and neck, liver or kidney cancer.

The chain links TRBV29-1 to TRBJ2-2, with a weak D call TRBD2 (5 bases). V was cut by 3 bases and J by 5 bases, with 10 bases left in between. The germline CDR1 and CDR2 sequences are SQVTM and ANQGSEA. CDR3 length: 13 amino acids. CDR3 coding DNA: TGCAGCGTTGATTCTAGCCCGACCGGGGAGCTGTTTTTT. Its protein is CSVDSSPTGELFF.

The CDR3 loop is CASSPVYRDEQFF. The CDR3 DNA sequence: TGTGCCAGTAGTCCGGTCTACCGCGATGAGCAGTTCTTC. The chain links TRBV19 to TRBJ2-1, with unresolved D. V was pared by 5 bases and J by 8 bases, with 13 bases between. The CDR3 runs 13 residues. CDR1 is LNHDA, CDR2 SQIVND, per germline (reference sequence).

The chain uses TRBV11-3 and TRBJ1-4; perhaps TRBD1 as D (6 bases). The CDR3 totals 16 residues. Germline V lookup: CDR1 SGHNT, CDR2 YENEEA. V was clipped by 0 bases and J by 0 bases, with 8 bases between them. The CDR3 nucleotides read TGTGCCAGCAGCTTAGAGGACAGTTCAACTAATGAAAAACTGTTTTTT. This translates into CASSLEDSSTNEKLFF.

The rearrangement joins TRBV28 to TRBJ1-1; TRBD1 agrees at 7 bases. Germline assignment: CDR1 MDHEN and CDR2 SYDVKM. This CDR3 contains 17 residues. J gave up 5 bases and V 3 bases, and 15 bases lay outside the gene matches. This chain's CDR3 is CASSFDLGQTFRTEAFF. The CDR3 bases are TGTGCCAGCAGTTTTGATTTGGGACAGACCTTCCGGACTGAAGCTTTCTTT.

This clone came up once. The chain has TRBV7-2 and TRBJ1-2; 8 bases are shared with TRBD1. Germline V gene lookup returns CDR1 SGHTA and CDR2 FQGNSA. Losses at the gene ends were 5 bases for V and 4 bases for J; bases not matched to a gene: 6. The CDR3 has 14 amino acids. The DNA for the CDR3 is TGTGCCAGCAGCACCGGGACAGGTATCTATGGCTACACCTTC. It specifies CASSTGTGIYGYTF.

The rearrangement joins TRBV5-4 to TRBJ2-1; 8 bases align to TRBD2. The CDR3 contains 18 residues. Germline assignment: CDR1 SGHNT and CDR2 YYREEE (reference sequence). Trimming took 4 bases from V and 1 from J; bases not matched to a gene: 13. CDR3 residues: CASSTAVSGLASYNEQFF. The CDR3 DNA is TGTGCCAGCAGCACGGCCGTTAGCGGACTAGCTTCCTACAATGAGCAGTTCTTC.

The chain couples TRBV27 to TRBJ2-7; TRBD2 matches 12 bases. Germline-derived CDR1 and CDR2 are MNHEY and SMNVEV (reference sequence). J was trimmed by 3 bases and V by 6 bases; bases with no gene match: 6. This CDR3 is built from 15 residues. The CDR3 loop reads CASRGTSGRFYEQYF. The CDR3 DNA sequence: TGTGCCAGCAGGGGGACTAGCGGGCGTTTCTACGAGCAGTACTTC.

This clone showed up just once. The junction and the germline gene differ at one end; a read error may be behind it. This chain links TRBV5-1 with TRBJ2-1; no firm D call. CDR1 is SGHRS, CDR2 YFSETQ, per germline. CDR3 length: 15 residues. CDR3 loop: CASSLAGERYNEQFF. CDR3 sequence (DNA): TGCGCCAGCAGTTTGGCCGGAGAGAGATACAATGAGCAGTTCTTC.

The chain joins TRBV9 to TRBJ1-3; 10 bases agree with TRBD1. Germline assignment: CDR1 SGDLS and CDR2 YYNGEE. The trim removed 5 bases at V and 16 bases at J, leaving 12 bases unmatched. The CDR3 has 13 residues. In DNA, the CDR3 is TGTGCCAGCAGGCAGGCCGACAGGGGGCGCATGTATTTT. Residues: CASRQADRGRMYF.

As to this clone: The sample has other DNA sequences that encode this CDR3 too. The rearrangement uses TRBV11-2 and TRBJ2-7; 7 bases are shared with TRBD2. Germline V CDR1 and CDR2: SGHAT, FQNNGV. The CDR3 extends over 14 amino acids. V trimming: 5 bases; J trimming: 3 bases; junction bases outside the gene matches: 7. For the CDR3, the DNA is TGTGCCAGCAGCAAGGGGCTAGCGGTCTACGAGCAGTACTTC. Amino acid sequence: CASSKGLAVYEQYF.

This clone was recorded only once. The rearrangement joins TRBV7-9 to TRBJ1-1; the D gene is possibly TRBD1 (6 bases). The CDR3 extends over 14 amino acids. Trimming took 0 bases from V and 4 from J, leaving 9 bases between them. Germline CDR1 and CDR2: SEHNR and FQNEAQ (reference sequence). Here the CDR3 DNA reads TGTGCCAGCAGCTTAGCGGCGGGGGCCACTGAAGCTTTCTTT. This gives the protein CASSLAAGATEAFF.

DNA of the CDR3: TGCAGTGCTAGTCACAACACTGAAGCTTTCTTT. Protein: CSASHNTEAFF. This chain uses TRBV20-1 with TRBJ1-1, with no clear D. The germline V gene encodes CDR1 DFQATT and CDR2 SNEGSKA (reference sequence). Trimming pared 3 bases from V and 2 bases from J, leaving 4 bases between. This CDR3 region has 11 residues.

In nucleotides, the CDR3 is TGTGCCTGGAGTAATCGCAGACAGGCCGGTAGCAATCAGCCCCAGCATTTT. This gives the protein CAWSNRRQAGSNQPQHF. This rearrangement joins TRBV30 to TRBJ1-5; possibly TRBD1 for D (6 bases). The CDR3 length is 17 residues. The germline gives CDR1 GTSNPN, CDR2 SVGIG (reference sequence). V was trimmed by 2 bases and J by 0 bases, leaving 17 bases between them.

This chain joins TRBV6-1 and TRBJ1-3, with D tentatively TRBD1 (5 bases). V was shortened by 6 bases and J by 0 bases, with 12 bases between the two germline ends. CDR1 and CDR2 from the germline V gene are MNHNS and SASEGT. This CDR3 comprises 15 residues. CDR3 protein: CASRAQVLSGNTIYF. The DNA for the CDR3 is TGTGCCAGCAGAGCACAGGTCCTCTCTGGAAACACCATATATTTT.

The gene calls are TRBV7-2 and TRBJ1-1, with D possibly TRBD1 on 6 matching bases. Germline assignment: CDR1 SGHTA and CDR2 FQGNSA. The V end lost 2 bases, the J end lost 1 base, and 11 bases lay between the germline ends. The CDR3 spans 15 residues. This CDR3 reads CASSLTLQGNTEAFF. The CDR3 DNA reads TGTGCCAGCAGCTTAACGTTACAGGGGAACACTGAAGCTTTCTTT.

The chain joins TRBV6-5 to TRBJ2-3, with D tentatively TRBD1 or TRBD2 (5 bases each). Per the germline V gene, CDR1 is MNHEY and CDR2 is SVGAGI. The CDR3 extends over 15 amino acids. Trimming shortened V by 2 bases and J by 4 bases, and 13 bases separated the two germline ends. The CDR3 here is CASSYGGVAADTQYF. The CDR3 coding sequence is TGTGCCAGCAGTTACGGGGGAGTTGCGGCAGATACGCAGTATTTT.

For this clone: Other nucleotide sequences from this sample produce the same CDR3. The CDR3 DNA reads as TGTGCCAGCTCACCACCGGGAAACTATGGCTACACCTTC. This encodes CASSPPGNYGYTF. The gene calls are TRBV18 and TRBJ1-2; D is undetermined. The germline V gene encodes CDR1 KGHSH and CDR2 LQKENI. Trimming stripped 0 bases from V and 2 bases from J, with 4 bases between. This CDR3 has 13 residues. The whole variable domain, remainder taken from reference TRBV18 and TRBJ1-2, is NAGVMQNPRHLVRRRGQEARLRCSPMKGHSHVYWYRQLPEEGLKFMVYLQKENIIDESGMPKERFSAEFPKEGPSILRIQQVVRGDSAAYFCASSPPGNYGYTFGSGTRLTVV.

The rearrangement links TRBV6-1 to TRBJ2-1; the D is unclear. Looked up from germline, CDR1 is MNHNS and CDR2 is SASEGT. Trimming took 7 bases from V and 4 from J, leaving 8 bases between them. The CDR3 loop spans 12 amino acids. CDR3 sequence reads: CASKGSYNEQFF. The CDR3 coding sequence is TGTGCCAGCAAAGGATCTTACAATGAGCAGTTCTTC.

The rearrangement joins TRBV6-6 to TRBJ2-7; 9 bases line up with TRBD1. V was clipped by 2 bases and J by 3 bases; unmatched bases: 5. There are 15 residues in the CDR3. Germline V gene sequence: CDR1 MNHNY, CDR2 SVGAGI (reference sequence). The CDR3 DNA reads TGTGCCAGCAGTTACCTGAGGACAGGGGACTACGAGCAGTACTTC. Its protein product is CASSYLRTGDYEQYF.

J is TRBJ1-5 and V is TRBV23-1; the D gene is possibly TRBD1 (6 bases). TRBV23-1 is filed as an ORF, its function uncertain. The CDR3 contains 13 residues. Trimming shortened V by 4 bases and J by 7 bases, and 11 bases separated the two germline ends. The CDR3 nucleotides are TGCGCCAGCAGTCCTGGACAGAAGCAGCCCCAGCATTTT. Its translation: CASSPGQKQPQHF.

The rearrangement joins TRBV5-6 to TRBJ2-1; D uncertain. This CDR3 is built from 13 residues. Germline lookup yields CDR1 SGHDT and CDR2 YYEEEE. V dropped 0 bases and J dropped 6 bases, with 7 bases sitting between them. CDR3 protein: CASSLDLLNEQFF. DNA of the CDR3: TGTGCCAGCAGCTTGGATCTTCTCAATGAGCAGTTCTTC.

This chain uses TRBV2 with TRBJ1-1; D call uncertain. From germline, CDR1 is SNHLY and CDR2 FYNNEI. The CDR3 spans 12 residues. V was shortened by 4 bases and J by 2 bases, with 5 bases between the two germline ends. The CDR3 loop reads CASSVHNTEAFF. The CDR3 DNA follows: TGTGCCAGCAGTGTACATAACACTGAAGCTTTCTTT.

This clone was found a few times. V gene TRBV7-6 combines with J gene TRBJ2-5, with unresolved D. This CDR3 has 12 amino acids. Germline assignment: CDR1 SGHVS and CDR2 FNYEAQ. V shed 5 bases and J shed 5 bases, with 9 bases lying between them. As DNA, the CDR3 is TGTGCCAGCAGCCCACAAAGGGAGACCCAGTACTTC. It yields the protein CASSPQRETQYF.

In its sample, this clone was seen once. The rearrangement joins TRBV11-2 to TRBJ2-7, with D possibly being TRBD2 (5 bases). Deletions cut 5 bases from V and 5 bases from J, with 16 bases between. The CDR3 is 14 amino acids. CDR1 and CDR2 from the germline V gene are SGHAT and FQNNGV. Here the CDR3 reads CASSRTGGRDEQYF. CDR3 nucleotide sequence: TGTGCCAGCAGCCGAACCGGTGGGAGAGACGAGCAGTACTTC.

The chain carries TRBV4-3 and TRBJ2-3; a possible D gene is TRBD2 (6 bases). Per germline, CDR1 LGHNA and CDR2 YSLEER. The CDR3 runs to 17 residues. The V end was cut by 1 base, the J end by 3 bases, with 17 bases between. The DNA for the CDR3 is TGCGCCAGCAGCCAAGTGAGGGCTAGTGGGGGGACAGATACGCAGTATTTT. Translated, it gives CASSQVRASGGTDTQYF.

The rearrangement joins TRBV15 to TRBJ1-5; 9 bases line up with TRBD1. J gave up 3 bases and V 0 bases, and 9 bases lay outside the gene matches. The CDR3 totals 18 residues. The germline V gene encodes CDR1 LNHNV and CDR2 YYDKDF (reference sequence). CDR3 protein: CATSRDGTGTADNQPQHF. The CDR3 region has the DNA TGTGCCACCAGCAGAGACGGGACAGGGACAGCCGACAATCAGCCCCAGCATTTT.

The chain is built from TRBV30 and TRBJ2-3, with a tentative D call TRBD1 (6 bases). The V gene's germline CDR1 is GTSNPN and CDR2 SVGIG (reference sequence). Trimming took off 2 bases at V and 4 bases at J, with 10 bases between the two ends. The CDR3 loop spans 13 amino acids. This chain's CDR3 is CAWSQGQSDTQYF. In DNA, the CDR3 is TGTGCCTGGAGTCAGGGGCAATCAGATACGCAGTATTTT.

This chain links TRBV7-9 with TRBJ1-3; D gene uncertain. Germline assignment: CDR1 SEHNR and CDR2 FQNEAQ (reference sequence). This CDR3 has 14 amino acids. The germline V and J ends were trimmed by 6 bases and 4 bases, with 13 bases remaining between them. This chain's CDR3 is CASRVQSEGNTIYF. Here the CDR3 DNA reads TGTGCCAGCAGGGTACAGAGCGAAGGAAACACCATATATTTT. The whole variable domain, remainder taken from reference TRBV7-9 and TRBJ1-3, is DTGVSQNPRHKITKRGQNVTFRCDPISEHNRLYWYRQTLGQGPEFLTYFQNEAQLEKSRLLSDRFSAERPKGSFSTLEIQRTEQGDSAMYLCASRVQSEGNTIYFGEGSWLTVV.